These 14 T cell receptor beta chains originate from one sample sequenced in a study of molecular identifiers for immune sequencing clone quantification. TCRdb independently ran MiXCR on the PCR reads; one entry per CDR3 protein. The sample holds about half a million distinct CDR3 sequences, 25% seen once. Sequenced material: naive CD8+ T cells from blood, with Jurkat cell RNA spiked in. Regarding subset: FACS-sorted CD8+CD4-CCR7+CD45RA+ naive T cells. Receptors were obtained from a human donor in good health. Some libraries in this study had Jurkat cell RNA spiked in.

The rearrangement links TRBV7-9 to TRBJ2-3, with 8 bases that match TRBD2. This CDR3 spans 20 amino acids. The ends lost 5 bases at V and 4 bases at J; junction bases unmatched: 23. Germline lookup yields CDR1 SEHNR and CDR2 FQNEAQ (reference sequence). In nucleotides, the CDR3 is TGTGCCAGCAGCCCACCCAAACCCGACTGGGCGGGGGGATCCGCAGATACGCAGTATTTT. It is translated as CASSPPKPDWAGGSADTQYF.

This clonotype was observed at least ten times. This chain links TRBV29-1 with TRBJ2-7; 8 bases are shared with TRBD2. The CDR3 consists of 13 residues. Germline CDR1 is SQVTM and CDR2 is ANQGSEA. J lost 4 bases, V lost 5 bases, and 7 bases had no gene match. The CDR3 nucleotides are TGCAGCGTTAAACCGGGACTAGTGTACGAGCAGTACTTC. Residues: CSVKPGLVYEQYF.

This clonotype was seen repeatedly, ten times or more. The chain couples TRBV28 to TRBJ2-6, with 9 nucleotides matching TRBD1. With V trimmed by 2 bases and J by 4 bases, 15 bases remained unmatched. CDR3 length: 20 residues. Germline V lookup: CDR1 MDHEN, CDR2 SYDVKM. The CDR3 sequence: CASSLRRGQGLLSGANVLTF. The CDR3 bases are TGTGCCAGCAGTTTACGGCGCGGACAGGGGTTGCTATCAGGGGCCAACGTCCTGACTTTC.

This clonotype was found a few times. This rearrangement joins TRBV6-5 to TRBJ2-2, with D perhaps matching TRBD1 (6 bases). V was clipped by 1 base and J by 4 bases, with 10 bases between them. The CDR3 runs 15 residues. Germline lookup yields CDR1 MNHEY and CDR2 SVGAGI. CDR3 coding DNA: TGTGCCAGCAGTTACTTTTCAGGGGTCACCGGGGAGCTGTTTTTT. It codes for CASSYFSGVTGELFF.

This clonotype appeared many times. The chain employs TRBV5-4 and TRBJ2-7; no reliable D call. CDR3 length: 13 residues. Trimming pared 3 bases from V and 5 bases from J, leaving 12 bases between. The germline gives CDR1 SGHNT, CDR2 YYREEE (reference sequence). The chain's CDR3 is CASSSVPSDEQYF. The CDR3 coding sequence is TGTGCCAGCAGCTCCGTTCCCTCGGACGAGCAGTACTTC.

This clonotype was counted at least ten times. The chain combines TRBV28 with TRBJ1-2; D gene uncertain. The V gene lost 3 bases and the J gene lost 8 bases, with 13 bases spanning the gap. The CDR3 length is 13 residues. Germline CDR1 is MDHEN and CDR2 is SYDVKM. CDR3 in amino acids: CASSFTQNQGYTF. CDR3 in DNA: TGTGCCAGCAGTTTCACCCAAAACCAAGGCTACACCTTC.

This sequence joins TRBV2 and TRBJ1-6; 9 nucleotides match TRBD1. V dropped 8 bases and J dropped 1; count of bases not matched to a gene: 6. Germline V gives CDR1 SNHLY, CDR2 FYNNEI. CDR3 length: 16 residues. The CDR3 reads CASGRDRESYNSPLHF. The CDR3 nucleotides read TGTGCCAGCGGCCGGGACAGGGAATCCTATAATTCACCCCTCCACTTT.

This clonotype has just a few counts. V gene TRBV6-5 combines with J gene TRBJ2-1, with D tentatively TRBD1 (6 bases). Per the germline V gene, CDR1 is MNHEY and CDR2 is SVGAGI. Trimming took 4 bases from V and 3 from J, leaving 16 bases between them. The CDR3 spans 16 residues. The CDR3 loop is CASSLGRTAGYNEQFF. The CDR3 DNA reads TGTGCCAGCAGTTTAGGCAGGACAGCTGGCTACAATGAGCAGTTCTTC.

CDR3 sequence: CASSNGVTDYGYTF. The CDR3 DNA sequence: TGTGCCAGTAGTAATGGCGTCACAGACTATGGCTACACCTTC. The rearrangement uses TRBV19 and TRBJ1-2, with no clear D. V lost 4 bases, J lost 3 bases, and 12 bases lay in between. The CDR3 is 14 residues long. The V gene's germline CDR1 is LNHDA and CDR2 SQIVND (reference sequence). The entire variable domain, with the rest obtained from reference TRBV19 and TRBJ1-2, is as follows: DGGITQSPKYLFRKEGQNVTLSCEQNLNHDAMYWYRQDPGQGLRLIYYSQIVNDFQKGDIAEGYSVSREKKESFPLTVTSAQKNPTAFYLCASSNGVTDYGYTFGSGTRLTVV.

The chain uses TRBV4-1 and TRBJ2-5; 8 bases match TRBD1. Germline V lookup: CDR1 MGHRA, CDR2 YSYEKL. Unmatched junction bases numbered 3, after V lost 1 base and J lost 5 bases. CDR3 size: 14 residues. CDR3 nucleotide sequence: TGCGCCAGCAGCCAAGCAGGGGGCATGGAGACCCAGTACTTC. It codes for CASSQAGGMETQYF.

As for this clonotype: Likely a read error: the CDR3 ends without its conserved phenylalanine or tryptophan. The gene calls are TRBV7-2 and TRBJ1-3, with unresolved D. The CDR3 has 11 residues. V lost 3 bases and J lost 8, with 5 bases in between. Germline V gene lookup returns CDR1 SGHTA and CDR2 FQGNSA. CDR3 residues: CASSFGHTIYL. CDR3 bases: TGTGCCAGCAGCTTTGGCCACACCATATATCTT.

This clonotype was seen ten or more times. The chain combines TRBV29-1 with TRBJ1-1; 7 bases line up with TRBD1. The V gene end was trimmed by 7 bases and the J gene end by 0 bases; junction bases not matched to a gene: 5. This CDR3 is built from 13 residues. The germline V gene encodes CDR1 SQVTM and CDR2 ANQGSEA. The CDR3 region is CSEIDRVNTEAFF. Here the CDR3 DNA reads TGCAGCGAGATCGACAGGGTGAACACTGAAGCTTTCTTT.

V usage is TRBV4-1 and J usage is TRBJ2-7, with D uncertain. V gave up 0 bases and J gave up 4 bases, with 19 bases separating them. This CDR3 contains 17 residues. Looked up from germline, CDR1 is MGHRA and CDR2 is YSYEKL. The CDR3 nucleotides read TGCGCCAGCAGCCAAGATCTCTTAACGGGTCTGGGGTACGAGCAGTACTTC. This codes for CASSQDLLTGLGYEQYF.

This clonotype was seen only a few times. The genes are TRBV29-1 and TRBJ2-1; 12 bases match TRBD2. The length of the CDR3 is 15 residues. The V segment lost 7 bases and the J segment 3 bases; nucleotides outside the gene matches: 7. The germline CDR1 and CDR2 sequences are SQVTM and ANQGSEA. CDR3 sequence: CSANELAGGYNEQFF. The CDR3 region has the DNA TGCAGCGCGAACGAACTAGCGGGAGGCTACAATGAGCAGTTCTTC.